The text below deals with one TCR beta chain. The second PCR ran roughly 7 to 12 cycles with a sample-barcoded 5' primer and J-beta primers. Each cDNA was tagged by a template-switch adaptor containing 12 random nucleotides. TCRdb fed the 5' RACE reads into MiXCR, producing one record per CDR3 protein. The sample records fewer than 800,000 distinct CDR3 sequences, roughly 25% being singletons. This sample stems from a study of blood T cells in healthy people across ages. The same data also went into a second study, on T cells of mothers and their children. That work states: Every mother produced more than 8 million TCR beta CDR3 reads, whereas every child provided several million. With unrelated pairs as the comparison, related mother-child pairs had a slightly higher overlap that was not significant.

The sequencing input was blood. This clonotype originated in a boy aged 5-17 years in good health.

The CDR3 DNA reads TGCAGTGCTAGAGATGACAGAGGAAATGTCGATGAGCAGTTCTTC. It is translated as CSARDDRGNVDEQFF. This chain links TRBV20-1 with TRBJ2-7; the D gene is possibly TRBD1 (5 bases). The J call may be in error: the DNA end matches TRBJ2-1 better. Germline CDR1 and CDR2: DFQATT and SNEGSKA (reference sequence). The CDR3 has 15 residues.